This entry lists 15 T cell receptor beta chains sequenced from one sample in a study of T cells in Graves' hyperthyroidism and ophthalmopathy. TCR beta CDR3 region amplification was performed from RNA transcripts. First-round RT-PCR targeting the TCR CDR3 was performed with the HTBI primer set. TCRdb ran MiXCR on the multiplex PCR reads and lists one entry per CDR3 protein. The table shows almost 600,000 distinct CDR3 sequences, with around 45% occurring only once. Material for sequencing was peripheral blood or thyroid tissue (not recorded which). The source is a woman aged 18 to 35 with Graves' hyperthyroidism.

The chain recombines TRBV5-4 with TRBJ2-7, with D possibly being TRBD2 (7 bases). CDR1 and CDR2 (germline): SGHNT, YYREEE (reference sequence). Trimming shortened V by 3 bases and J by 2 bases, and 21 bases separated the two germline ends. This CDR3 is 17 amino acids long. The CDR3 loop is CASSSQGWEGQTYEQYF. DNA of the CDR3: TGTGCCAGCAGCTCGCAGGGGTGGGAGGGACAAACCTACGAGCAGTACTTC.

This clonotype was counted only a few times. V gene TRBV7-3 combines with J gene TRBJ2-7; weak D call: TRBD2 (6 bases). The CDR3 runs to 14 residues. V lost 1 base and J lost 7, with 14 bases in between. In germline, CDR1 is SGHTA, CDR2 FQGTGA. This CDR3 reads CASSLIGSYNEQYF. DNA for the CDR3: TGTGCCAGCAGCTTAATCGGGAGCTACAATGAGCAGTACTTC.

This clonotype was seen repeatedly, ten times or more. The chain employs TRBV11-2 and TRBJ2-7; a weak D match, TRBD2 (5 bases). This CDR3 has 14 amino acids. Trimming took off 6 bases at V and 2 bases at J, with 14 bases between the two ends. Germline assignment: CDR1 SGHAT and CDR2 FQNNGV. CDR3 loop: CASRTPSGAYEQYF. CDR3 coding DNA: TGTGCCAGCAGAACACCCAGCGGAGCCTACGAGCAGTACTTC.

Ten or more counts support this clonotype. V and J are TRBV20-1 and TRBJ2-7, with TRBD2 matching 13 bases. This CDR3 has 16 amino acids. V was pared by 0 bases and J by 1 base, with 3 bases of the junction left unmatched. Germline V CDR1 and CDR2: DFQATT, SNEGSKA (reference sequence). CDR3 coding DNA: TGCAGTGCTAGAGATCCGGGACTAGCGGGATCCTACGAGCAGTACTTC. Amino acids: CSARDPGLAGSYEQYF.

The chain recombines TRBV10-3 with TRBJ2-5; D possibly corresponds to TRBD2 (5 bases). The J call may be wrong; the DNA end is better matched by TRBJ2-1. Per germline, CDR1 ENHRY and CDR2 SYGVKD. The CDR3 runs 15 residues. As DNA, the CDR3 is TGTGCCATCAGTGAGGAATCCGGGGTGATGGGCGAGCAGTTCTTC. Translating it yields CAISEESGVMGEQFF.

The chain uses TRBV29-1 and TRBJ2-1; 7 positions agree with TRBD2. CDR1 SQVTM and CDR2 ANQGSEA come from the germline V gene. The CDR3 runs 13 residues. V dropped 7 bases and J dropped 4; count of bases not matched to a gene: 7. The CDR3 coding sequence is TGCAGCGCTGGACTAGAACTTTACAATGAGCAGTTCTTC. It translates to CSAGLELYNEQFF.

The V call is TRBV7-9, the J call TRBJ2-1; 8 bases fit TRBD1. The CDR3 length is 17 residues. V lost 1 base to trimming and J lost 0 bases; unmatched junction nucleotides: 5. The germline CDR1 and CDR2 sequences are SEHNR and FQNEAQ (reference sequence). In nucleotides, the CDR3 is TGTGCCAGCAGCTTAGGAGGACAGGGCAGCTCCTACAATGAGCAGTTCTTC. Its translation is CASSLGGQGSSYNEQFF.

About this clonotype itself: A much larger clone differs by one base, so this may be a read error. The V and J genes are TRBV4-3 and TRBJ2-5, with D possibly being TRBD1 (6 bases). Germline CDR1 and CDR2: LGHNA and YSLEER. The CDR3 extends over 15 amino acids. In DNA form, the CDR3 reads TGCGCCAGCAGCCAAGAGCCGCAACAGGGAGAGACCCAGTGCTTC. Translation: CASSQEPQQGETQCF.

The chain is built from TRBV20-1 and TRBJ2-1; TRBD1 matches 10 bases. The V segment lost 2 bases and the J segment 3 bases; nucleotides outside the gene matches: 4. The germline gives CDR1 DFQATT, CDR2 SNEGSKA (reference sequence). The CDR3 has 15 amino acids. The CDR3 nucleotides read TGCAGTGCTAGATGGGACAGGGGCTACTACAATGAGCAGTTCTTC. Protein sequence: CSARWDRGYYNEQFF.

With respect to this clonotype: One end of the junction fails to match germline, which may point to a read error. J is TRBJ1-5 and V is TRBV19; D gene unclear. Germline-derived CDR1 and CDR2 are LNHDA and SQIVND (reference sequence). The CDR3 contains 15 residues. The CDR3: CASTPGMNSSQPQHF. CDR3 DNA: TGTGCCAGTACCCCAGGAATGAATAGCAGTCAGCCCCAGCATTTT.

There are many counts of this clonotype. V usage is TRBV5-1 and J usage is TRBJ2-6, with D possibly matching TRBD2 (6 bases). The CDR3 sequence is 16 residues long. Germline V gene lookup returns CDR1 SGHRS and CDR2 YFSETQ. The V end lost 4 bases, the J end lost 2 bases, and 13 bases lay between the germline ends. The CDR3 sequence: CASSREWGTGANVLTF. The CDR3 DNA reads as TGCGCCAGCAGCCGGGAGTGGGGGACTGGGGCCAACGTCCTGACTTTC.

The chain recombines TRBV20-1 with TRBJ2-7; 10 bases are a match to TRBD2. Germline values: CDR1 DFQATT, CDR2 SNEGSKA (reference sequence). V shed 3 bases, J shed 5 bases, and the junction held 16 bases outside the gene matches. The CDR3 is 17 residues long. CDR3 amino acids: CSASSEEGSGGWDEQYF. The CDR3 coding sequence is TGCAGTGCTAGTTCTGAGGAGGGTAGCGGGGGGTGGGACGAGCAGTACTTC.

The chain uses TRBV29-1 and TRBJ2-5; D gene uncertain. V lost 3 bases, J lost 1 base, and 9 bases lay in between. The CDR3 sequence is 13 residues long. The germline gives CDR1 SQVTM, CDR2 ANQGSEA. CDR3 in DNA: TGCAGCGTTGATTACCGGACCCAAGAGACCCAGTACTTC. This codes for CSVDYRTQETQYF.

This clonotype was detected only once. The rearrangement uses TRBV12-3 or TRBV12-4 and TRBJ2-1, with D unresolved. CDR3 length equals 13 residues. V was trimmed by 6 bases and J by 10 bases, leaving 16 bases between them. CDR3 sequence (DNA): TGTGCCAGCAGCTCACATGCCGTAGAGGAGCAGTTCTTC. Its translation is CASSSHAVEEQFF.

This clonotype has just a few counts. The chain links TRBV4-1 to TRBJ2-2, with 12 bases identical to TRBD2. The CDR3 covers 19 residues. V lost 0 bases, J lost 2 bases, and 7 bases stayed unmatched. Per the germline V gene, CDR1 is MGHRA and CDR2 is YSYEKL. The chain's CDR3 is CASSQETSGSGGNTGELFF. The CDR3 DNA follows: TGCGCCAGCAGCCAAGAGACTAGCGGGAGTGGTGGAAACACCGGGGAGCTGTTTTTT.